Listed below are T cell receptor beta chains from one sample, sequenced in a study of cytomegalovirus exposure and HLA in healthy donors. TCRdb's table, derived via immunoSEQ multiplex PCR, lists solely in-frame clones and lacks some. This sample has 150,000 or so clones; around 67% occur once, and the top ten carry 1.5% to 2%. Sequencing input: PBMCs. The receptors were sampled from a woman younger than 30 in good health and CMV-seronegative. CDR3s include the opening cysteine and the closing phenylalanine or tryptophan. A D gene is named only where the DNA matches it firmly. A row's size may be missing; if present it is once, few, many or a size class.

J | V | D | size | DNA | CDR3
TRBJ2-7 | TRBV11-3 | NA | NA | TGTGCCAGCAGCTTAGCCGGGGAGCCCTACGAGCAGTACTTC | CASSLAGEPYEQYF
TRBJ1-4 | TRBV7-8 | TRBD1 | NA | TGTGCCAGCAGCTTATCTCCAGGGACAGGGGTTAATGAAAAACTGTTTTTT | CASSLSPGTGVNEKLFF
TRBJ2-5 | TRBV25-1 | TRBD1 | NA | TGTGCCAGCAGTGAATTAGGACAGGCTAAAGAGACCCAGTACTTC | CASSELGQAKETQYF
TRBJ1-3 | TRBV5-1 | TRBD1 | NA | TGCGCCAGCAGCCCACAGGGGGGAGGAAACACCATATATTTT | CASSPQGGGNTIYF
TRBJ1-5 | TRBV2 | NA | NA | TGTGCCAGCAGTGGTACAGGGTTCAATCAGCCCCAGCATTTT | CASSGTGFNQPQHF
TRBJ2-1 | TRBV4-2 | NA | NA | TGTGCCAGCAGCCAAGATATGAATGAGCAGTTCTTC | CASSQDMNEQFF
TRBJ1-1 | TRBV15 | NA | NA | TGTGCCACCAGCCACAGGGTGAACACTGAAGCTTTCTTT | CATSHRVNTEAFF
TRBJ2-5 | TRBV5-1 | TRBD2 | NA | TGCGCCAGCAGCTACCTTCCCGGGACTAGTTTGTTTGTGACCCAGTACTTC | CASSYLPGTSLFVTQYF
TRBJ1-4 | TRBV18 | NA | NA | TGTGCCAGCTCACCTAAGGGGAATGTAGAAAAACTGTTTTTT | CASSPKGNVEKLFF
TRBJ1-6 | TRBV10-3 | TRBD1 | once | TGTGCCATAGGGGGACAGGGGGCATTTTATAATTCACCCCTCCACTTT | CAIGGQGAFYNSPLHF
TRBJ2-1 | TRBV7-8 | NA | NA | TGTGCCAGCAGCTCAAGGCGGGAAAGTCGGTACAATGAGCAGTTCTTC | CASSSRRESRYNEQFF
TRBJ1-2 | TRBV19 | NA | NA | TGTGCCAGTAGTCGAGGGGGGGAAAGCTATGGCTACACCTTC | CASSRGGESYGYTF
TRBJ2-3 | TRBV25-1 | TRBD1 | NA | TGTGCCAGCAGTGAAAGGGACAGACGCACAGATACGCAGTATTTT | CASSERDRRTDTQYF
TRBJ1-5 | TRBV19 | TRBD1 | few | TGTGCCAGTAGTATCGACAGGGATTGGAATCAGCCCCAGCATTTT | CASSIDRDWNQPQHF
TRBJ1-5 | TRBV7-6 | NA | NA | TGTGCCAGCAGCGCCTCGGGGGGGAGCAATCAGCCCCAGCATTTT | CASSASGGSNQPQHF
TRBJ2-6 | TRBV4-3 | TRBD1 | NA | TGCGCCAGCAGCCGTGGCGGGACAGGTGGCTTTGGGGCCAACGGCCTGACTTTC | CASSRGGTGGFGANGLTF
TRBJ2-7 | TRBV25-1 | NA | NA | TGTGCCAGCAGTGACGACAGGCGCTCCTACGAGCAGTACTTC | CASSDDRRSYEQYF
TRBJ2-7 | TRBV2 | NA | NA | TGTGCCAGCTCGGAGGGGTACAGGGGCGAGCAGTACTTC | CASSEGYRGEQYF
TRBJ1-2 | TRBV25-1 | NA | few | TGTGCCAGCAGTGAAACAGGGAACTATGGCTACACCTTC | CASSETGNYGYTF
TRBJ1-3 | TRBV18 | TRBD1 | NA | TGTGCCAGCTCACCACAATCAGGGGGTCTTTTCTCTGGAAACACCATATATTTT | CASSPQSGGLFSGNTIYF
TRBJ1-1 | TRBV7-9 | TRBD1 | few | TGTGCCAGCAGCTACAGGGGAACGAACACTGAAGCTTTCTTT | CASSYRGTNTEAFF
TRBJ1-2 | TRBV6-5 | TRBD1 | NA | TGTGCCAGCAGTTACGACAGGGGCTACCCGTTGGATGGCTACACCTTC | CASSYDRGYPLDGYTF
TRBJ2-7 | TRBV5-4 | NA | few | TGTGCCAGCAGCTTGGTTGGTGGCAGGGTTTCCTACGAGCAGTACTTC | CASSLVGGRVSYEQYF
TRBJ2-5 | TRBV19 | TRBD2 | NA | TGTGCCAGTAGTATAGACTGGCGGGGGATCCAAGAGACCCAGTACTTC | CASSIDWRGIQETQYF
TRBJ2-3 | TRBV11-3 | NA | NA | TGTGCCAGCAGCTTACTAGGCGGTAGCACAGATACGCAGTATTTT | CASSLLGGSTDTQYF
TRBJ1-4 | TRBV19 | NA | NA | TGTGCCAGTAGTATTGGAGAGAATGAAAAACTGTTTTTT | CASSIGENEKLFF
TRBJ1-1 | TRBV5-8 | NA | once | TGTGCCAGCAGCTTGATGTCAAACACTGAAGCTTTCTTT | CASSLMSNTEAFF
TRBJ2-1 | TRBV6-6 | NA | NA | TGTGCCAGCAGGATTTTGGCCCCATACAATGAGCAGTTCTTC | CASRILAPYNEQFF
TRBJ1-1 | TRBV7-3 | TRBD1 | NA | TGTGCCAGCAGCTTAACGACGACAGGGGGCGCGTTTGACACTGAAGCTTTCTTT | CASSLTTTGGAFDTEAFF